These 18 T cell receptor beta chains were sequenced from one sample in a study of blood T cell repertoires in COVID-19. Repertoires were generated with immunoSEQ multiplex PCR, while TCRdb's copy carries only in-frame clones and drops some. The sample gives 350,000 or so clones, roughly 87% of which show up once; roughly 1% is in the top ten. Sequenced material: PBMCs or T cells enriched from blood (not recorded which). These receptors all come from a woman aged 25-40 years who had recovered from COVID-19.

This chain connects TRBV28 to TRBJ2-2; 10 bases fit TRBD1. The CDR3 consists of 16 residues. V dropped 2 bases and J dropped 3; count of bases not matched to a gene: 3. CDR1 is MDHEN and CDR2 is SYDVKM in the germline V gene. For the CDR3, the DNA is TGTGCCAGCAGTTTAAGACAGGGGGCGGACACCGGGGAGCTGTTTTTT. Translated, it gives CASSLRQGADTGELFF.

The chain recombines TRBV28 with TRBJ1-5; the match to TRBD1 covers 7 bases. V shed 5 bases and J 6 bases; nucleotides not matched to a gene: 10. The CDR3 is made up of 15 amino acids. Germline V gene sequence: CDR1 MDHEN, CDR2 SYDVKM. CDR3 residues: CASSPPTGIPQPQHF. In DNA, the CDR3 is TGTGCCAGCAGTCCCCCGACAGGGATCCCTCAGCCCCAGCATTTT.

The chain recombines TRBV2 with TRBJ1-4, with D tentatively TRBD1 (5 bases). This CDR3 is built from 14 residues. Trimming took off 7 bases at V and 5 bases at J, with 14 bases between the two ends. CDR1 SNHLY and CDR2 FYNNEI come from the germline V gene. CDR3 region: CASKQDRLNEKLFF. As DNA, the CDR3 is TGTGCCAGCAAACAAGACAGATTGAATGAAAAACTGTTTTTT.

The gene calls are TRBV28 and TRBJ1-4; 8 bases match TRBD1. CDR3 length: 16 residues. V was clipped by 3 bases and J by 7 bases; unmatched bases: 10. CDR1 and CDR2 (germline): MDHEN, SYDVKM. The CDR3: CASSFLLDRVGEKLFF. CDR3 DNA sequence: TGTGCCAGCAGTTTTCTTTTGGACAGGGTTGGTGAAAAACTGTTTTTT.

The rearrangement links TRBV5-1 to TRBJ2-1; TRBD2 matches 11 bases. Germline CDR1 and CDR2: SGHRS and YFSETQ. V dropped 6 bases and J dropped 7; count of bases not matched to a gene: 18. The length of the CDR3 is 18 residues. In DNA, the CDR3 is TGCGCCAGCACCGACCTTGCTATTAGCGGGGGGGCAGCAAATGAGCAGTTCTTC. Translated, it gives CASTDLAISGGAANEQFF.

V and J are TRBV28 and TRBJ2-1; 7 bases align to TRBD2. This CDR3 spans 16 amino acids. Germline assignment: CDR1 MDHEN and CDR2 SYDVKM. J lost 12 bases, V lost 8 bases, and 22 bases had no gene match. In DNA, the CDR3 is TGTGCCAGCGATACCGCGTGGGGCGGGGGACCCCGCGGGCAGTTCTTC. This sequence encodes CASDTAWGGGPRGQFF.

The J gene is TRBJ1-5, the V gene TRBV6-5; D is possibly TRBD1 (6 bases). This CDR3 spans 15 amino acids. The germline V and J ends were trimmed by 0 bases and 5 bases, with 11 bases remaining between them. Germline V CDR1 and CDR2: MNHEY, SVGAGI. The CDR3 here is CASSYSRGAYQPQHF. The CDR3 nucleotides read TGTGCCAGCAGTTACTCGCGGGGGGCCTATCAGCCCCAGCATTTT.

V usage is TRBV14 and J usage is TRBJ1-6; the match to TRBD1 covers 8 bases. This CDR3 comprises 16 residues. Trimming at V came to 0 bases and at J to 8 bases, leaving 6 bases not matched to a gene. Germline lookup yields CDR1 SGHDN and CDR2 FVKESK. DNA of the CDR3: TGTGCCAGCAGCCAAGATTTTGGGACAGGATATTCACCCCTCCACTTT. Protein: CASSQDFGTGYSPLHF.

The J gene is TRBJ1-3, the V gene TRBV18; 10 bases line up with TRBD1. The CDR3 spans 17 residues. The germline CDR1 and CDR2 sequences are KGHSH and LQKENI. With V trimmed by 2 bases and J by 4 bases, 8 bases remained unmatched. The CDR3 loop reads CASSPTPGTGEGNTIYF. The CDR3 coding sequence is TGTGCCAGCTCACCAACCCCCGGGACAGGGGAAGGAAACACCATATATTTT.

This chain joins TRBV2 and TRBJ1-6, with TRBD1 identical over 7 bases. CDR3 size: 16 residues. Germline trimming cut 3 bases from V and 4 bases from J; bases unmatched to any gene: 6. From germline, CDR1 is SNHLY and CDR2 FYNNEI. The DNA of the CDR3 is TGTGCCAGCAGTGACGGCAGGGGGGCGTATAATTCACCCCTCCACTTT. Translation gives CASSDGRGAYNSPLHF.

CDR3 coding DNA: TGTGCCAGCAGCTCCACGGGGAAGTACCGGGGCGAGCAGTACTTC. Protein sequence: CASSSTGKYRGEQYF. V usage is TRBV13 and J usage is TRBJ2-7; a weak D match, TRBD2 (5 bases). The germline V and J ends were trimmed by 4 bases and 6 bases, with 19 bases remaining between them. Germline V gene lookup returns CDR1 PRHDT and CDR2 FYEKMQ (reference sequence). CDR3 length equals 15 residues.

This chain uses TRBV29-1 with TRBJ1-1, with D unclear. Germline V gene data show CDR1 as SQVTM and CDR2 as ANQGSEA. V lost 4 bases and J lost 1, with 7 bases in between. The CDR3 spans 12 residues. The CDR3 loop is CSVVPQNTEAFF. Written as DNA, the CDR3 is TGCAGCGTTGTTCCACAGAACACTGAAGCTTTCTTT. Complete variable domain (other parts from reference TRBV29-1 and TRBJ1-1): SAVISQKPSRDICQRGTSLTIQCQVDSQVTMMFWYRQQPGQSLTLIATANQGSEATYESGFVIDKFPISRPNLTFSTLTVSNMSPEDSSIYLCSVVPQNTEAFFGQGTRLTVV.

This clone has just one count. The genes are TRBV7-9 and TRBJ1-1; weak D call: TRBD1 (5 bases). The CDR3 covers 18 residues. Germline CDR1 SEHNR, CDR2 FQNEAQ (reference sequence). V was clipped by 0 bases and J by 4 bases, with 21 bases between them. CDR3 DNA: TGTGCCAGCAGCTTAGCGGCAGCCTGGGGCTCCCTGGGCACTGAAGCTTTCTTT. It yields the protein CASSLAAAWGSLGTEAFF.

The chain has TRBV25-1 and TRBJ1-6; 7 bases align to TRBD1. Germline CDR1 is MGHDK and CDR2 is SYGVNS. With V trimmed by 4 bases and J by 0 bases, 3 bases remained unmatched. The CDR3 contains 16 residues. CDR3 sequence (DNA): TGTGCCAGCAGTGGCCGGGACAGCTCCTATAATTCACCCCTCCACTTT. It specifies CASSGRDSSYNSPLHF.

This chain connects TRBV6-5 to TRBJ2-1, with a possible D match to TRBD1 (6 bases). Deletions cut 4 bases from V and 2 bases from J, with 12 bases between. CDR1 is MNHEY, CDR2 SVGAGI, per germline. The CDR3 is 15 residues long. The CDR3 spells CASSLDSLTYNEQFF. As DNA, the CDR3 is TGTGCCAGCAGTTTGGACAGTTTGACCTACAATGAGCAGTTCTTC.

The chain is built from TRBV19 and TRBJ1-5, with D tentatively TRBD1 (6 bases). Trimming left V 2 bases short and J 2 bases short, with 13 bases between. CDR3 size: 16 residues. Germline V lookup: CDR1 LNHDA, CDR2 SQIVND (reference sequence). For the CDR3, the DNA is TGTGCCAGTAGTATACAACAGGGTAAGGGCAATCAGCCCCAGCATTTT. Its translation: CASSIQQGKGNQPQHF.

This chain links TRBV2 with TRBJ1-6; D gene ambiguous. The CDR3 consists of 14 residues. Germline CDR1 SNHLY, CDR2 FYNNEI. The germline V and J ends were trimmed by 4 bases and 10 bases, with 14 bases remaining between them. The CDR3, as DNA: TGTGCCAGCAGTGTAAGCCCAGGAGGGTCACCCCTCCACTTT. This sequence encodes CASSVSPGGSPLHF.

J is TRBJ1-5 and V is TRBV27; TRBD1 matches 7 bases. The V gene's germline CDR1 is MNHEY and CDR2 SMNVEV (reference sequence). The CDR3 is made up of 14 amino acids. Trimming removed 8 bases from V and 2 bases from J; junction bases left unmatched: 6. The CDR3 sequence is CASHSGQGNQPQHF. CDR3 nucleotides: TGTGCCAGCCACTCTGGACAGGGCAATCAGCCCCAGCATTTT.